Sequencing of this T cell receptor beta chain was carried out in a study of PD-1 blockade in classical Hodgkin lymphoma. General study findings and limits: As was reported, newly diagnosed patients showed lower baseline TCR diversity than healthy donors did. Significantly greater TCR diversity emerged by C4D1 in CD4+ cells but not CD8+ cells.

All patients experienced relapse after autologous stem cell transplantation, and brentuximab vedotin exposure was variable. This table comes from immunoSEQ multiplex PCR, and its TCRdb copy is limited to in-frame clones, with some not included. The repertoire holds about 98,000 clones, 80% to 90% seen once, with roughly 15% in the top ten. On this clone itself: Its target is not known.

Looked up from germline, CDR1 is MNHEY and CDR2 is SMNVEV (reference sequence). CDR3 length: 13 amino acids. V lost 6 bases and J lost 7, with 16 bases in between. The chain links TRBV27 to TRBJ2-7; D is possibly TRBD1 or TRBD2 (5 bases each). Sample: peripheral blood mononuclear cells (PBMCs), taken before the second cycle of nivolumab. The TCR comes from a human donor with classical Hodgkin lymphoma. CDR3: CASRFSGAREQYF. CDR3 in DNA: TGTGCCAGCAGATTCTCCGGGGCTCGGGAGCAGTACTTC.